Presented here are 29 T cell receptor beta chains from one specimen sequenced in a study of tumour-infiltrating T cells in Burkitt lymphoma. TCRdb's copy holds only in-frame clones and misses some; the assay was immunoSEQ multiplex PCR. This table holds 14,000 or so clones, 30% found once. The sample was tumor tissue. The source of these receptors is a human donor with diffuse large B-cell lymphoma.

This rearrangement joins TRBV9 to TRBJ2-5; D perhaps matches TRBD2 (6 bases). The germline V gene has CDR1 SGDLS and CDR2 YYNGEE. Trimming took off 4 bases at V and 2 bases at J, with 12 bases between the two ends. The CDR3 loop spans 14 amino acids. The CDR3 DNA follows: TGTGCCAGCAGCATGGGGGGAAAGCAAGAGACCCAGTACTTC. The encoded protein is CASSMGGKQETQYF.

This CDR3 reads CASSLDGRRNGGELFF. The CDR3 coding sequence is TGCGCCAGCAGCTTGGATGGCAGACGAAACGGCGGGGAGCTGTTTTTT. V usage is TRBV5-1 and J usage is TRBJ2-2; D is unclear. This CDR3 has 16 residues. Trimming took off 0 bases at V and 7 bases at J, with 16 bases between the two ends. CDR1 is SGHRS and CDR2 is YFSETQ in the germline V gene.

This clone was seen only a few times. The chain combines TRBV4-1 with TRBJ2-1, with 12 bases identical to TRBD2. The CDR3 has 13 amino acids. From germline, CDR1 is MGHRA and CDR2 YSYEKL. Germline trimming cut 3 bases from V and 13 bases from J; bases unmatched to any gene: 4. The CDR3 reads CASSQGTSGPQFF. CDR3 DNA: TGCGCCAGCAGCCAGGGGACTAGCGGGCCTCAGTTCTTC.

The chain employs TRBV13 and TRBJ2-3; D perhaps matches TRBD2 (5 bases). This CDR3 is built from 16 residues. Trimming took off 5 bases at V and 1 base at J, with 16 bases between the two ends. The germline V gene has CDR1 PRHDT and CDR2 FYEKMQ (reference sequence). The CDR3 bases are TGTGCCAGCAGCACGTCCGGGGATTTGGGCACAGATACGCAGTATTTT. It codes for CASSTSGDLGTDTQYF.

The chain is built from TRBV5-1 and TRBJ1-4, with 7 bases matching TRBD1. Germline values: CDR1 SGHRS, CDR2 YFSETQ. Unmatched junction bases numbered 11, after V lost 0 bases and J lost 6 bases. The CDR3 runs 17 residues. The DNA of the CDR3 is TGCGCCAGCAGCTTGGTCCCTATAACAGGGGTTGATGAAAAACTGTTTTTT. Translation: CASSLVPITGVDEKLFF.

There are a few counts of this clone. This rearrangement joins TRBV18 to TRBJ1-1; 12 bases align to TRBD1. Germline values: CDR1 KGHSH, CDR2 LQKENI. Trimming at V came to 2 bases and at J to 5 bases, leaving 6 bases not matched to a gene. This CDR3 is built from 16 residues. The CDR3 DNA is TGTGCCAGCTCACCAAATGGGGGACAGGGGGCGACTGAAGCTTTCTTT. It codes for CASSPNGGQGATEAFF.

The chain carries TRBV19 and TRBJ2-7, with a possible D match to TRBD1 (5 bases). The CDR3 runs to 11 residues. Germline V gene sequence: CDR1 LNHDA, CDR2 SQIVND (reference sequence). Trimming took off 7 bases at V and 5 bases at J, with 9 bases between the two ends. In nucleotides, the CDR3 is TGTGCCAGTACAGGGTTCGACGAGCAGTACTTC. Translation: CASTGFDEQYF.

The chain's CDR3 is CASSELKGGLGQPQHF. CDR3 bases: TGTGCCAGCAGTGAACTGAAAGGGGGCTTAGGCCAGCCCCAGCATTTT. V and J are TRBV2 and TRBJ1-5; 7 bases align to TRBD1. The CDR3 has 16 amino acids. The ends lost 2 bases at V and 7 bases at J; junction bases unmatched: 11. CDR1 and CDR2 from the germline V gene are SNHLY and FYNNEI.

The chain couples TRBV5-1 to TRBJ1-2; D is perhaps TRBD1 (5 bases). CDR1 and CDR2 (germline): SGHRS, YFSETQ. V was clipped by 0 bases and J by 5 bases, with 14 bases between them. The CDR3 is 15 amino acids. The CDR3: CASSLEGGTRYGYTF. In nucleotides, the CDR3 is TGCGCCAGCAGCTTGGAAGGAGGGACTCGGTATGGCTACACCTTC.

A few counts support this clone. V is TRBV15 and J is TRBJ1-2, with D possibly matching TRBD1 (5 bases). CDR1 and CDR2 from the germline V gene are LNHNV and YYDKDF (reference sequence). V lost 1 base to trimming and J lost 6 bases, with 15 bases between them. This CDR3 is 15 amino acids long. CDR3 coding DNA: TGTGCCACCAGCAGAGTGGGACCTCGGCAGGATGGCTACACCTTC. It yields the protein CATSRVGPRQDGYTF.

This clone was found a few times. The V call is TRBV10-3, the J call TRBJ2-5, with 9 bases matching TRBD2. The CDR3 is 14 residues long. V was clipped by 6 bases and J by 3 bases; unmatched bases: 5. Looked up from germline, CDR1 is ENHRY and CDR2 is SYGVKD. The CDR3: CAISQTSGEETQYF. CDR3 DNA: TGTGCCATCAGCCAGACTAGCGGAGAAGAGACCCAGTACTTC.

This clone turned up a few times. The CDR3 spells CASSFSRSSSEKLFF. CDR3 DNA: TGCGCCAGCAGCTTTAGTAGGTCTTCTAGTGAAAAACTGTTTTTT. This rearrangement joins TRBV5-1 to TRBJ1-4; D gene uncertain. V was shortened by 2 bases and J by 7 bases, with 15 bases between the two germline ends. This CDR3 comprises 15 residues. Germline CDR1 and CDR2: SGHRS and YFSETQ.

The V call is TRBV6-6, the J call TRBJ2-2, with 9 bases aligning to TRBD1. In germline, CDR1 is MNHNY, CDR2 SVGAGI (reference sequence). The V gene end was trimmed by 2 bases and the J gene end by 3 bases; junction bases not matched to a gene: 4. The CDR3 has 16 amino acids. The CDR3 DNA is TGTGCCAGCAGTTACCCCGGGACAGGGTACACCGGGGAGCTGTTTTTT. This gives the protein CASSYPGTGYTGELFF.

The rearrangement links TRBV5-6 to TRBJ2-2; either TRBD1 or TRBD2 may supply D (5 bases each). This CDR3 has 13 amino acids. Germline CDR1 is SGHDT and CDR2 is YYEEEE. With 2 bases removed from V and 5 bases from J, the gap between germline ends came to 7 bases. The CDR3: CASSLWGTGELFF. The CDR3 coding sequence is TGTGCCAGCAGCTTATGGGGGACCGGGGAGCTGTTTTTT.

J is TRBJ2-7 and V is TRBV30; possibly TRBD1 for D (6 bases). Germline V gene lookup returns CDR1 GTSNPN and CDR2 SVGIG (reference sequence). The ends were cut back, 5 bases at V and 6 bases at J, with 17 bases in the middle. The CDR3 is 13 amino acids. CDR3 region: CAWSPGQHGEQYF. The CDR3 DNA reads TGTGCCTGGTCCCCGGGACAACATGGCGAGCAGTACTTC. The full variable domain, its missing parts supplied by reference TRBV30 and TRBJ2-7, is SQTIHQWPATLVQPVGSPLSLECTVEGTSNPNLYWYRQAAGRGLQLLFYSVGIGQISSEVPQNLSASRPQDRQFILSSKKLLLSDSGFYLCAWSPGQHGEQYFGPGTRLTVT.

This chain links TRBV18 with TRBJ2-1, with D perhaps assigned TRBD1 or TRBD2 (5 bases each). Per germline, CDR1 KGHSH and CDR2 LQKENI. The CDR3 has 13 amino acids. Trimming took 3 bases from V and 10 from J, leaving 13 bases between them. The CDR3 spells CASSPPVRDEQFF. The CDR3 nucleotides are TGTGCCAGCTCACCGCCCGTGAGGGACGAGCAGTTCTTC.

The chain uses TRBV7-9 and TRBJ1-4; D is ambiguous. V lost 1 base, J lost 5 bases, and 11 bases lay in between. The CDR3 loop spans 15 amino acids. Germline V gene data show CDR1 as SEHNR and CDR2 as FQNEAQ (reference sequence). The CDR3 coding sequence is TGTGCCAGCAGCTTAGAGCTGGAGCAAAATGAAAAACTGTTTTTT. As protein: CASSLELEQNEKLFF.

This clone was observed a handful of times. The rearrangement links TRBV30 to TRBJ2-1, with a tentative D call TRBD1 (7 bases). Deletions cut 4 bases from V and 8 bases from J, with 15 bases between. The CDR3 length is 13 residues. Germline CDR1 GTSNPN, CDR2 SVGIG (reference sequence). The CDR3 region has the DNA TGTGCCTGGAATGCGGGACAGCTCGATGAGCAGTTCTTC. Residues: CAWNAGQLDEQFF.

This rearrangement joins TRBV11-3 to TRBJ2-2; D gene uncertain. The CDR3 is made up of 11 amino acids. Germline loops: CDR1 SGHNT, CDR2 YENEEA. Trimming took off 5 bases at V and 7 bases at J, with 5 bases between the two ends. CDR3 region: CASSRYGELFF. As DNA, the CDR3 is TGTGCCAGCAGCCGTTACGGGGAGCTGTTTTTT.

In this sample, this clone turned up a few times. J is TRBJ1-1 and V is TRBV7-9, with 9 positions matching TRBD1. Per the germline V gene, CDR1 is SEHNR and CDR2 is FQNEAQ (reference sequence). CDR3 length equals 14 residues. V gave up 5 bases and J gave up 4 bases; unmatched junction bases: 5. CDR3 amino acids: CASSATGGTTEAFF. DNA of the CDR3: TGTGCCAGCAGCGCCACAGGGGGCACCACTGAAGCTTTCTTT.

CDR3 bases: TGTGCCACTTCACAGAATATCAATCAGCCCCAGCATTTT. Translating gives CATSQNINQPQHF. The chain uses TRBV15 and TRBJ1-5, with D hard to call. V lost 9 bases to trimming and J lost 3 bases, with 12 bases between them. In germline, CDR1 is LNHNV, CDR2 YYDKDF (reference sequence). The CDR3 contains 13 residues. Using reference TRBV15 and TRBJ1-5 for the parts outside the CDR3, the full variable domain is DAMVIQNPRYQVTQFGKPVTLSCSQTLNHNVMYWYQQKSSQAPKLLFHYYDKDFNNEADTPDNFQSRRPNTSFCFLDIRSPGLGDTAMYLCATSQNINQPQHFGDGTRLSIL.

The V call is TRBV10-3, the J call TRBJ1-2; 9 bases line up with TRBD1. Unmatched junction bases numbered 7, after V lost 6 bases and J lost 5 bases. The CDR3 is 14 amino acids. CDR1 and CDR2 from the germline V gene are ENHRY and SYGVKD. CDR3 region: CAIRSTTGGYGYTF. CDR3 nucleotide sequence: TGTGCCATCAGGAGTACGACAGGGGGATATGGCTACACCTTC.

The count of this clone is one. The chain is built from TRBV5-1 and TRBJ1-1, with a tentative D call TRBD1 (5 bases). V gave up 3 bases and J gave up 4 bases, with 10 bases separating them. Germline V CDR1 and CDR2: SGHRS, YFSETQ. CDR3 size: 13 residues. CDR3 protein: CASSYDSGTEAFF. The CDR3 DNA follows: TGCGCCAGCAGCTACGACAGTGGCACTGAAGCTTTCTTT.

This clone showed up just a few times. The chain is built from TRBV27 and TRBJ2-7; no clear D gene. Trimming left V 3 bases short and J 6 bases short, with 12 bases between. The CDR3 runs to 13 residues. Per the germline V gene, CDR1 is MNHEY and CDR2 is SMNVEV (reference sequence). The CDR3 here is CASSFGLGGEQYF. The CDR3 coding sequence is TGTGCCAGCAGTTTCGGCCTGGGCGGCGAGCAGTACTTC.

J is TRBJ2-7 and V is TRBV15; 8 bases are a match to TRBD1. The CDR3 extends over 16 amino acids. Germline V gene lookup returns CDR1 LNHNV and CDR2 YYDKDF (reference sequence). Unmatched junction bases numbered 11, after V lost 0 bases and J lost 7 bases. CDR3 amino acids: CATSREFQGAGGEQYF. The CDR3 region has the DNA TGTGCCACCAGCAGAGAATTCCAGGGGGCCGGGGGAGAGCAGTACTTC.

The CDR3 bases are TGCAGTGCTAGAGATTACGAGCAGTACTTC. Translating it yields CSARDYEQYF. The chain employs TRBV20-1 and TRBJ2-7, with D uncertain. The CDR3 totals 10 residues. CDR1 and CDR2 from the germline V gene are DFQATT and SNEGSKA (reference sequence). The V end was cut by 0 bases, the J end by 4 bases, with 1 base between.

The chain is built from TRBV18 and TRBJ1-5; 7 bases map to TRBD1. The V gene end was trimmed by 3 bases and the J gene end by 6 bases; junction bases not matched to a gene: 5. The CDR3 contains 14 residues. Germline V gene data show CDR1 as KGHSH and CDR2 as LQKENI. The CDR3 nucleotides read TGTGCCAGCTCACCGGGCAGGGGGTTTCAGCCCCAGCATTTT. Protein: CASSPGRGFQPQHF.

The rearrangement uses TRBV15 and TRBJ2-7; a possible D gene is TRBD1 (6 bases). V lost 5 bases to trimming and J lost 2 bases, with 13 bases between them. CDR1 and CDR2 from the germline V gene are LNHNV and YYDKDF (reference sequence). The CDR3 is 14 residues long. CDR3: CATSQLQGTYEQYF. The CDR3 DNA reads as TGTGCCACCAGCCAACTACAGGGCACCTACGAGCAGTACTTC.

The J gene is TRBJ2-2, the V gene TRBV10-3; the D call may be TRBD1 or TRBD2 (5 bases each). The germline V and J ends were trimmed by 4 bases and 2 bases, with 8 bases remaining between them. Per the germline V gene, CDR1 is ENHRY and CDR2 is SYGVKD. The CDR3 has 14 residues. CDR3: CAISVGTNTGELFF. In DNA, the CDR3 is TGTGCCATCAGTGTGGGGACCAACACCGGGGAGCTGTTTTTT.